The 30 T cell receptor beta chains in this list originate from one sample, sequenced in a study of T cells after yellow fever vaccination. Via MiXCR, TCRdb re-called the 5' RACE reads, giving one row per CDR3 protein. The sample holds fewer than 350,000 distinct CDR3 sequences; 8% to 10% are singletons and the top ten take more than 15%. This sample comprised PBMCs, obtained on the day of the first yellow fever vaccination. The receptor set was obtained from a man younger than 35 who received the YFV17D yellow fever vaccine.

This clonotype was found many times. This rearrangement joins TRBV20-1 to TRBJ1-1, with 9 bases aligning to TRBD1. CDR3 size: 16 residues. The germline V gene encodes CDR1 DFQATT and CDR2 SNEGSKA (reference sequence). V trimming: 7 bases; J trimming: 0 bases; junction bases outside the gene matches: 12. CDR3 nucleotide sequence: TGCAGTGGCCAGGGACAGGGAGTCGATTTGAACACTGAAGCTTTCTTT. This encodes CSGQGQGVDLNTEAFF.

In its sample, this clonotype was seen many times. The J gene is TRBJ2-2, the V gene TRBV12-3 or TRBV12-4; D is unresolved. The CDR3 extends over 14 amino acids. Trimming took 7 bases from V and 0 from J, leaving 9 bases between them. The CDR3 loop is CASTWTANTGELFF. Written as DNA, the CDR3 is TGTGCCAGCACTTGGACGGCGAACACCGGGGAGCTGTTTTTT.

The gene calls are TRBV20-1 and TRBJ1-5; D is uncertain. Per the germline V gene, CDR1 is DFQATT and CDR2 is SNEGSKA (reference sequence). The CDR3 has 11 residues. The V end lost 5 bases, the J end lost 4 bases, and 6 bases lay between the germline ends. The CDR3 reads CSARYNQPQHF. As DNA, the CDR3 is TGCAGTGCTCGGTATAATCAGCCCCAGCATTTT.

The chain employs TRBV7-2 and TRBJ1-6, with 9 bases matching TRBD1. The V gene's germline CDR1 is SGHTA and CDR2 FQGNSA. Trimming removed 6 bases from V and 9 bases from J; junction bases left unmatched: 9. The CDR3 consists of 15 residues. The CDR3, as DNA: TGTGCCAGCAGGTCACAGGGGGCTGGTTTTTCACCCCTCCACTTT. Protein product: CASRSQGAGFSPLHF.

Many counts were recorded for this clonotype. The rearrangement links TRBV12-3 or TRBV12-4 to TRBJ2-2; D not resolved. Between the trimmed V and J ends, which lost 7 bases and 5 bases, there was a span of 11 bases. CDR3 length: 13 amino acids. The chain's CDR3 is CASINYQTGELFF. CDR3 DNA sequence: TGTGCCAGCATCAACTACCAAACCGGGGAGCTGTTTTTT.

By share of the sample, this clonotype is medium-sized. The chain has TRBV7-6 and TRBJ1-1; D might be TRBD1 (5 bases). In germline, CDR1 is SGHVS, CDR2 FNYEAQ. The CDR3 runs to 15 residues. V lost 5 bases and J 1 base, leaving 14 bases between the germline ends. As DNA, the CDR3 is TGTGCCAGCAGCCTACCCCCGACAGCGAACACTGAAGCTTTCTTT. It translates to CASSLPPTANTEAFF.

The chain links TRBV5-4 to TRBJ1-3, with 9 positions matching TRBD1. Germline CDR1 and CDR2: SGHNT and YYREEE (reference sequence). The V segment lost 4 bases and the J segment 4 bases; nucleotides outside the gene matches: 0. CDR3 length: 13 amino acids. Here the CDR3 DNA reads TGTGCCAGCAGCGGGACAGGGGGAAACACCATATATTTT. Translated: CASSGTGGNTIYF. Full variable domain (missing parts from reference TRBV5-4 and TRBJ1-3): ETGVTQSPTHLIKTRGQQVTLRCSSQSGHNTVSWYQQALGQGPQFIFQYYREEENGRGNFPPRFSGLQFPNYSSELNVNALELDDSALYLCASSGTGGNTIYFGEGSWLTVV.

Ten or more counts support this clonotype. The rearrangement joins TRBV13 to TRBJ2-7; the D is unclear. Deletions cut 1 base from V and 2 bases from J, with 6 bases between. The CDR3 is 13 residues long. Germline V gene lookup returns CDR1 PRHDT and CDR2 FYEKMQ (reference sequence). This CDR3 is CASSLALTYEQYV. The CDR3 coding sequence is TGTGCCAGCAGCTTAGCACTCACCTACGAGCAGTACGTC.

The chain joins TRBV29-1 to TRBJ1-2; D is undetermined. This CDR3 region has 11 residues. V lost 2 bases to trimming and J lost 8 bases, with 9 bases between them. Germline assignment: CDR1 SQVTM and CDR2 ANQGSEA. CDR3 nucleotides: TGCAGCGTTGAACAAGCAGGAGGCTACACCTTC. It is translated as CSVEQAGGYTF.

The rearrangement joins TRBV20-1 to TRBJ2-3; possible D gene TRBD1, 6 bases. Looked up from germline, CDR1 is DFQATT and CDR2 is SNEGSKA (reference sequence). Deletions cut 3 bases from V and 3 bases from J, with 10 bases between. This CDR3 comprises 13 residues. The chain's CDR3 is CSASGTGTDTQYF. The CDR3 DNA sequence: TGCAGTGCTAGTGGCACAGGGACAGATACGCAGTATTTT.

The chain has TRBV7-9 and TRBJ2-4; D tentatively fits TRBD1 or TRBD2 (5 bases each). Trimming removed 5 bases from V and 3 bases from J, with 17 bases in between. Per the germline V gene, CDR1 is SEHNR and CDR2 is FQNEAQ (reference sequence). The CDR3 has 16 amino acids. The CDR3 DNA is TGTGCCAGCAGCCCCGGTTTGGGGGATAGCAAAAACATTCAGTACTTC. Its translation is CASSPGLGDSKNIQYF.

J is TRBJ1-2 and V is TRBV3-1; D possibly corresponds to TRBD1 (5 bases). Trimming cost V 2 bases and J 8 bases, with 9 bases left between them. Germline V lookup: CDR1 LGHDT, CDR2 YNNKEL (reference sequence). The CDR3 consists of 12 residues. The CDR3 DNA sequence: TGTGCCAGCAGCCAATATACAGGAGGCTACACCTTC. Translated, it gives CASSQYTGGYTF.

This clonotype was seen only a few times. The J gene is TRBJ2-1, the V gene TRBV18; a weak D match, TRBD2 (5 bases). Germline CDR1 KGHSH, CDR2 LQKENI. V was trimmed by 1 base and J by 0 bases, leaving 10 bases between them. CDR3 length equals 16 residues. As DNA, the CDR3 is TGTGCCAGCTCACCACGAGGGCCTCGCTCCTACAATGAGCAGTTCTTC. Translated: CASSPRGPRSYNEQFF.

This chain links TRBV18 with TRBJ1-5; 7 nucleotides match TRBD1. The CDR3 length is 16 residues. The germline V gene encodes CDR1 KGHSH and CDR2 LQKENI. Trimming cost V 2 bases and J 4 bases; bases outside gene matches: 8. CDR3 DNA sequence: TGTGCCAGCTCACCAAGCGTACAGGGGTGGAATCAGCCCCAGCATTTT. The encoded protein is CASSPSVQGWNQPQHF.

The sample holds many counts of this clonotype. CDR3 DNA: TGTGCCAGCAGCTTCGACGGCTATGGCTACACCTTC. It yields the protein CASSFDGYGYTF. The chain carries TRBV7-9 and TRBJ1-2; no clear D gene. Per the germline V gene, CDR1 is SEHNR and CDR2 is FQNEAQ (reference sequence). The CDR3 length is 12 residues. Trimming cost V 3 bases and J 4 bases, with 6 bases left between them.

This clonotype occurred a few times. The V and J genes are TRBV12-3 or TRBV12-4 and TRBJ1-1, with 7 bases identical to TRBD1. This CDR3 has 16 residues. J lost 1 base, V lost 7 bases, and 12 bases had no gene match. CDR3 sequence: CASTQGEGRANTEAFF. For the CDR3, the DNA is TGTGCCAGCACTCAGGGGGAGGGGCGGGCGAACACTGAAGCTTTCTTT.

A few counts support this clonotype. The chain has TRBV7-9 and TRBJ1-1, with D uncertain. The CDR3 loop spans 15 amino acids. V gave up 1 base and J gave up 5 bases, with 14 bases separating them. CDR1 and CDR2 (germline): SEHNR, FQNEAQ (reference sequence). This chain's CDR3 is CASSLGPAATTEAFF. CDR3 DNA sequence: TGTGCCAGCAGCTTAGGACCCGCAGCCACGACTGAAGCTTTCTTT.

Only a few counts were recorded for this clonotype. The V gene is TRBV5-1, the J gene TRBJ2-7; D gene unclear. Deletions cut 5 bases from V and 3 bases from J, with 12 bases between. CDR1 SGHRS and CDR2 YFSETQ come from the germline V gene. CDR3 length equals 13 residues. The CDR3 sequence is CASSSDKYYEQYF. CDR3 in DNA: TGCGCCAGCAGTTCCGACAAATACTACGAGCAGTACTTC.

Only a few counts were recorded for this clonotype. The genes are TRBV10-3 and TRBJ2-3, with TRBD1 matching 7 bases. Per germline, CDR1 ENHRY and CDR2 SYGVKD. The CDR3 is made up of 18 amino acids. V lost 3 bases, J lost 4 bases, and 16 bases stayed unmatched. CDR3 DNA: TGTGCCATCAGTGACAGAAGGGACAGCTTCCGGTCCCCAGATACGCAGTATTTT. This translates into CAISDRRDSFRSPDTQYF.

A few counts support this clonotype. This CDR3 is CASITATGETQYF. In nucleotides, the CDR3 is TGTGCCAGCATTACCGCTACGGGGGAGACCCAGTACTTC. This chain uses TRBV28 with TRBJ2-5; a possible D gene is TRBD2 (5 bases). The CDR3 has 13 residues. Trimming stripped 7 bases from V and 5 bases from J, with 14 bases between. Germline assignment: CDR1 MDHEN and CDR2 SYDVKM.

As concerns this clonotype: A read error may be the cause here, since a much bigger clone is one base away. V and J are TRBV27 and TRBJ1-5; perhaps TRBD1 as D (5 bases). The germline CDR1 and CDR2 sequences are MNHEY and SMNVEV (reference sequence). CDR3 size: 14 residues. Deletions cut 3 bases from V and 5 bases from J, with 11 bases between. CDR3 residues: CASSFQGSDQPQHF. The CDR3 coding sequence is TGTGCCAGCAGTTTCCAGGGAAGCGATCAGCCCCAGCATTTT.

V and J are TRBV5-5 and TRBJ1-2; 7 bases fit TRBD1. CDR3 length: 16 residues. Per germline, CDR1 SGHKS and CDR2 YYEKEE (reference sequence). J gave up 4 bases and V 0 bases, and 9 bases lay outside the gene matches. The chain's CDR3 is CASSLELSTGAYGYTF. The CDR3 region has the DNA TGTGCCAGCAGCTTGGAATTGTCAACAGGGGCCTATGGCTACACCTTC.

The V gene is TRBV6-2 or TRBV6-3, the J gene TRBJ2-4; D remains unclear. The germline CDR1 and CDR2 sequences are MNHEY and SVGEGT. This CDR3 spans 13 amino acids. Trimming removed 2 bases from V and 11 bases from J, with 13 bases in between. The CDR3 DNA is TGTGCCAGCAGTTACCAGACTTTAAGCCTTCAGTACTTC. Residues: CASSYQTLSLQYF.

The chain recombines TRBV20-1 with TRBJ1-2, with D unclear. The CDR3 consists of 14 residues. Germline V lookup: CDR1 DFQATT, CDR2 SNEGSKA (reference sequence). V was clipped by 0 bases and J by 4 bases, with 12 bases between them. The CDR3, as DNA: TGCAGTGCTAGAGATCCGCAGTCAGTCTATGGCTACACCTTC. It specifies CSARDPQSVYGYTF.

The table lists this clonotype with many counts. The chain couples TRBV12-3 or TRBV12-4 to TRBJ1-1; D remains unclear. This CDR3 spans 12 amino acids. V was clipped by 2 bases and J by 5 bases, with 6 bases between them. As DNA, the CDR3 is TGTGCCAGCAGTTTACGGGAGACTGAAGCTTTCTTT. Its translation: CASSLRETEAFF.

In its sample, this clonotype was seen a few times. The chain carries TRBV7-3 and TRBJ2-5; D is unclear. This CDR3 comprises 14 residues. Germline V gene sequence: CDR1 SGHTA, CDR2 FQGTGA. V was shortened by 5 bases and J by 2 bases, with 12 bases between the two germline ends. The CDR3 region is CASSLHEVQETQYF. The CDR3 DNA follows: TGTGCCAGCAGCCTTCATGAGGTTCAAGAGACCCAGTACTTC.

The rearrangement uses TRBV6-1 and TRBJ1-2; D is perhaps TRBD1 (5 bases). There are 15 residues in the CDR3. From germline, CDR1 is MNHNS and CDR2 SASEGT. V lost 2 bases and J lost 4, with 14 bases in between. In DNA, the CDR3 is TGTGCCAGCAGTGAACCCGGGACTCTTACCTATGGCTACACCTTC. Translated: CASSEPGTLTYGYTF.

The chain joins TRBV6-1 to TRBJ2-5; TRBD2 might be the D (5 bases). Germline values: CDR1 MNHNS, CDR2 SASEGT. The CDR3 is made up of 14 amino acids. The germline V and J ends were trimmed by 2 bases and 7 bases, with 14 bases remaining between them. The CDR3 is CASSESSTGWTQYF. As DNA, the CDR3 is TGTGCCAGCAGTGAATCTAGCACTGGATGGACCCAGTACTTC.

The chain carries TRBV5-1 and TRBJ2-7, with D unclear. Looked up from germline, CDR1 is SGHRS and CDR2 is YFSETQ. Trimming took 1 base from V and 1 from J, leaving 15 bases between them. This CDR3 region has 16 residues. CDR3 region: CASSLSSGIGSYEQYF. For the CDR3, the DNA is TGCGCCAGCAGCTTGTCATCTGGGATAGGGTCCTACGAGCAGTACTTC.

The rearrangement links TRBV5-1 to TRBJ2-1; D not resolved. Germline V CDR1 and CDR2: SGHRS, YFSETQ. The CDR3 runs to 12 residues. Trimming shortened V by 7 bases and J by 3 bases, and 8 bases separated the two germline ends. This chain's CDR3 is CASRDNYNEQFF. The CDR3 DNA reads as TGCGCCAGCCGAGACAACTACAATGAGCAGTTCTTC.